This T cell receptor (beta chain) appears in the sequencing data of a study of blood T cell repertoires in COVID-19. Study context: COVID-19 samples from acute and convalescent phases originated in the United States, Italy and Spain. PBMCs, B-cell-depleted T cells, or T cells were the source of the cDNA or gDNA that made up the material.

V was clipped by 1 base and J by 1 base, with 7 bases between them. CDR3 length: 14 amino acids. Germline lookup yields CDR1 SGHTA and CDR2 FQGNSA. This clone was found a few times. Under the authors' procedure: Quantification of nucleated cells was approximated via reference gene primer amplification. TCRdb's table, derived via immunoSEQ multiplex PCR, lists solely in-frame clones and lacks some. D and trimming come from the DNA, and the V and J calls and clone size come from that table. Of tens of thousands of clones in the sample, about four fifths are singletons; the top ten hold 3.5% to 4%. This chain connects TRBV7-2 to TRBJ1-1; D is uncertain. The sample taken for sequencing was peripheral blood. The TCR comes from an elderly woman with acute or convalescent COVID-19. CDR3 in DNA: TGTGCCAGCAGCTTAGGATTTAGGAACACTGAAGCTTTCTTT. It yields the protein CASSLGFRNTEAFF.